One sample yielded the 13 T cell receptor beta chains listed below, sequenced in a study of T cell responses to AZD1222 COVID-19 vaccine. Data came from immunoSEQ multiplex PCR; TCRdb stores just in-frame clones and leaves some out. The repertoire holds some 120,000 clones, just over 85% seen once, with just over 9.5% in the top ten. The source material was peripheral blood, sampled on day 0 of AZD1222 vaccination. The source of these receptors is an adult in good health.

This clone was seen a few times. The chain uses TRBV19 and TRBJ2-1; 10 bases line up with TRBD2. Germline CDR1 and CDR2: LNHDA and SQIVND (reference sequence). CDR3 length: 17 residues. V gave up 4 bases and J gave up 4 bases; unmatched junction bases: 10. The CDR3 protein is CASSRGPASGSYNEQFF. As DNA, the CDR3 is TGTGCCAGTAGTAGGGGGCCAGCTAGCGGGAGTTACAATGAGCAGTTCTTC.

This clone was picked up one time. This rearrangement joins TRBV6-2 or TRBV6-3 to TRBJ2-7; 16 bases fit TRBD2. Per the germline V gene, CDR1 is MNHEY and CDR2 is SVGEGT. Germline trimming cut 6 bases from V and 5 bases from J; bases unmatched to any gene: 7. This CDR3 is built from 16 residues. This CDR3 reads CASSQGLAGGRDEQYF. CDR3 bases: TGTGCCAGCAGCCAGGGACTAGCGGGGGGGCGCGACGAGCAGTACTTC.

This clone was detected only a few times. The rearrangement links TRBV5-1 to TRBJ2-1; either TRBD1 or TRBD2 may supply D (5 bases each). This CDR3 region has 18 residues. CDR1 is SGHRS and CDR2 is YFSETQ in the germline V gene. V lost 0 bases and J 3 bases, leaving 19 bases between the germline ends. The CDR3 coding sequence is TGCGCCAGCAGCTTGGCACGGACTCGAGGGGATTACTACAATGAGCAGTTCTTC. It specifies CASSLARTRGDYYNEQFF.

The J gene is TRBJ1-4, the V gene TRBV7-3; 8 bases match TRBD1. The germline CDR1 and CDR2 sequences are SGHTA and FQGTGA. V shed 2 bases and J 7 bases; nucleotides not matched to a gene: 6. The CDR3 spans 15 residues. The DNA for the CDR3 is TGTGCCAGCAGCTTACGGGCAGGGGGCCGTGAAAAACTGTTTTTT. Amino acid sequence: CASSLRAGGREKLFF.

This chain uses TRBV10-1 with TRBJ1-6; 7 positions agree with TRBD1. Germline trimming cut 3 bases from V and 0 bases from J; bases unmatched to any gene: 17. The CDR3 is made up of 21 amino acids. CDR1 WNHNN and CDR2 SYGVQD come from the germline V gene (reference sequence). The CDR3 DNA reads TGCGCCAGCAGTGACCGGGACAGCGCTGCGAAAACTAGCTCCTATAATTCACCCCTCCACTTT. This translates into CASSDRDSAAKTSSYNSPLHF.

This rearrangement joins TRBV6-2 or TRBV6-3 to TRBJ2-7; D unclear. Germline V gene data show CDR1 as MNHEY and CDR2 as SVGEGT. This CDR3 has 15 residues. V was cut by 4 bases and J by 3 bases, with 16 bases left in between. Written as DNA, the CDR3 is TGTGCCAGCAGTTTTTCGACCACACCCTACTACGAGCAGTACTTC. Translation: CASSFSTTPYYEQYF.

The chain has TRBV6-6 and TRBJ1-4; D is possibly TRBD1 (5 bases). The CDR3 consists of 14 residues. With 2 bases removed from V and 4 bases from J, the gap between germline ends came to 8 bases. Looked up from germline, CDR1 is MNHNY and CDR2 is SVGAGI (reference sequence). CDR3 coding DNA: TGTGCCAGCAGTTACGCGGGGGGTAATGAAAAACTGTTTTTT. It translates to CASSYAGGNEKLFF.

V gene TRBV7-2 combines with J gene TRBJ2-7; TRBD1 agrees at 9 bases. Germline V lookup: CDR1 SGHTA, CDR2 FQGNSA. V shed 1 base, J shed 7 bases, and the junction held 5 bases outside the gene matches. This CDR3 spans 14 amino acids. The CDR3 is CASSLDRGLREQYF. As DNA, the CDR3 is TGTGCCAGCAGCTTAGACAGGGGGCTGAGGGAGCAGTACTTC.

The genes are TRBV6-5 and TRBJ1-2, with a possible D match to TRBD1 (5 bases). V lost 4 bases, J lost 2 bases, and 17 bases lay in between. From germline, CDR1 is MNHEY and CDR2 SVGAGI. The CDR3 runs 16 residues. The CDR3 bases are TGTGCCAGCAGTTTACGCATTTTACGGGACAACTATGGCTACACCTTC. Translated, it gives CASSLRILRDNYGYTF.

The chain employs TRBV6-2 or TRBV6-3 and TRBJ1-2; 9 bases match TRBD1. J was trimmed by 3 bases and V by 5 bases; bases with no gene match: 10. Germline CDR1 is MNHEY and CDR2 is SVGEGT. CDR3 length: 16 amino acids. The CDR3 sequence: CASSPHRDREHYGYTF. CDR3 nucleotide sequence: TGTGCCAGCAGTCCCCACCGGGACAGGGAACACTATGGCTACACCTTC.

J is TRBJ1-6 and V is TRBV10-3; weak D call: TRBD1 (6 bases). CDR1 is ENHRY, CDR2 SYGVKD, per germline. This CDR3 is built from 17 residues. V was cut by 2 bases and J by 0 bases, with 11 bases left in between. The CDR3 region is CAISEAKGGSYNSPLHF. The DNA for the CDR3 is TGTGCCATCAGTGAGGCCAAAGGGGGCTCCTATAATTCACCCCTCCACTTT.

In its sample, this clone was seen once. V gene TRBV18 combines with J gene TRBJ2-2; D is tentatively TRBD1 or TRBD2 (5 bases each). V gave up 1 base and J gave up 0 bases, with 6 bases separating them. From germline, CDR1 is KGHSH and CDR2 LQKENI. This CDR3 has 15 amino acids. CDR3 in DNA: TGTGCCAGCTCACCACGGGGGTCGAACACCGGGGAGCTGTTTTTT. It encodes CASSPRGSNTGELFF.

The V call is TRBV5-4, the J call TRBJ2-7; D assignment may be TRBD1 or TRBD2 (5 bases each). CDR3 length equals 14 residues. Germline CDR1 is SGHNT and CDR2 is YYREEE (reference sequence). The V and J ends lost 2 bases and 2 bases respectively, with 11 bases between them. CDR3 region: CASSFGGTAYEQYF. The DNA of the CDR3 is TGTGCCAGCAGCTTTGGGGGAACAGCCTACGAGCAGTACTTC.